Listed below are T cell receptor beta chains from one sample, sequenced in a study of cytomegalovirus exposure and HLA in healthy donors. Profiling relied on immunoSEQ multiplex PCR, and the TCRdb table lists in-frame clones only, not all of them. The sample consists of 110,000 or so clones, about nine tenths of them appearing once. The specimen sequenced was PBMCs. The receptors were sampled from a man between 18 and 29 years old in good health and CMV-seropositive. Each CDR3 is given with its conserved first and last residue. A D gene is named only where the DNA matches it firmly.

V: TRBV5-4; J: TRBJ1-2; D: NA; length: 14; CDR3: CASSLVGGSYGYTF; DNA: TGTGCCAGCAGCTTGGTGGGGGGAAGCTATGGCTACACCTTC
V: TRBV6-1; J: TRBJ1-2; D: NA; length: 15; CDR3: CASSAGQLITYGYTF; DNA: TGTGCCAGCAGTGCCGGACAGCTCATAACCTATGGCTACACCTTC
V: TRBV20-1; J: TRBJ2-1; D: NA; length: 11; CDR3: CSARGSTEQFF; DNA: TGCAGTGCTAGAGGCAGTACTGAGCAGTTCTTC
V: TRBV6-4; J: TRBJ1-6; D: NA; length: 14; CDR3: CASRLDSLNSPLHF; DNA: TGTGCCAGCAGACTGGACAGCCTAAATTCACCCCTCCACTTT
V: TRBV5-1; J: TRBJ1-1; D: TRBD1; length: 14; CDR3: CASSSGDRITEAFF; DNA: TGCGCCAGCAGCTCGGGGGACAGGATAACTGAAGCTTTCTTT
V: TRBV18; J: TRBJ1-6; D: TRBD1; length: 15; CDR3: CASSPGTGGNSPLHF; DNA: TGTGCCAGCTCACCCGGGACAGGGGGCAATTCACCCCTCCACTTT
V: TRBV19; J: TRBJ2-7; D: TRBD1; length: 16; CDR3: CASSPRPGQRFYEQYF; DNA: TGTGCCAGTTCACCGCGGCCGGGACAGAGATTCTACGAGCAGTACTTC
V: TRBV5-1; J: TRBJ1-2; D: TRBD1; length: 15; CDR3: CASSLGDRDYPGYTF; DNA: TGCGCCAGCAGCTTGGGGGACAGGGATTACCCTGGCTACACCTTC
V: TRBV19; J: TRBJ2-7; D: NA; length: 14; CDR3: CASSGPGHPYEQYF; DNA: TGTGCCAGTAGTGGCCCGGGACATCCTTACGAGCAGTACTTC
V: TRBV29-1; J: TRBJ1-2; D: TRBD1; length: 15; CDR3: CSDLGTGGSNYGYTF; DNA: TGCAGCGACCTTGGGACAGGGGGCTCTAACTATGGCTACACCTTC
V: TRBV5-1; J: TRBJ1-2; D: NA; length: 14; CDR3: CASSLISENYGYTF; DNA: TGCGCCAGCAGCTTGATTTCTGAGAACTATGGCTACACCTTC
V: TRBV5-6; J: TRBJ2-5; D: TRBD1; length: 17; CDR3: CASSLSRGQGGQETQYF; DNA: TGTGCCAGCAGCTTGTCTCGAGGACAGGGGGGGCAAGAGACCCAGTACTTC
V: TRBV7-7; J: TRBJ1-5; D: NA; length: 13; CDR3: CASSLAENQPQHF; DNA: TGTGCCAGCAGCTTAGCGGAGAATCAGCCCCAGCATTTT
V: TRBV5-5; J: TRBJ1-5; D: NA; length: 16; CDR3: CASSLGDNGNNQPQHF; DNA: TGTGCCAGCAGCTTGGGGGACAATGGAAACAATCAGCCCCAGCATTTT
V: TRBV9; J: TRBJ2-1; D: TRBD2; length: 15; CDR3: CASSVASGGANEQFF; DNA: TGTGCCAGCAGCGTTGCTAGCGGGGGGGCCAATGAGCAGTTCTTC
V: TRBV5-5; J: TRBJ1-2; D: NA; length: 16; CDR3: CASSQSIQSVLYGYTF; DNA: TGTGCCAGCAGCCAGTCAATACAGTCTGTCCTTTATGGCTACACCTTC